Listed below are T cell receptor beta chains from one sample, sequenced in a study of STAT3 mutations in large granular lymphocyte leukemia. The repertoire was sequenced with immunoSEQ multiplex PCR; TCRdb's copy has only in-frame clones and lacks some. The sample gives approximately 10,000 clones, about 78% of which show up once; less than 50% is in the top ten. Sample: peripheral blood mononuclear cells. These receptors all come from a man between 60 and 75 years old with T-cell large granular lymphocyte leukemia. Some clones in this sample may be carry-over from other donors' samples. Each CDR3 is given with its conserved first and last residue. Each record gives: J gene, V gene, D gene, clone size, CDR3 protein, CDR3 DNA. A D gene is named only where the DNA matches it firmly. Only some rows state a clone size, as once, few, many or a class for expanded clones.

TRBJ2-6 TRBV6-5 - - CASSYLKGAGANVLTF TGTGCCAGCAGTTACCTAAAAGGGGCTGGGGCCAACGTCCTGACTTTC
TRBJ1-2 TRBV6-5 - few CASIQQIRGGYGYTF TGTGCCAGCATTCAACAAATCAGGGGCGGCTATGGCTACACCTTC
TRBJ2-7 TRBV9 TRBD1 hyperexpanded CASSVGQGASYEQYF TGTGCCAGCAGCGTAGGACAGGGGGCCTCCTACGAGCAGTACTTC
TRBJ2-5 TRBV28 TRBD2 - CASSPPGGREETQYF TGTGCCAGCAGTCCCCCGGGCGGGAGGGAAGAGACCCAGTACTTC
TRBJ1-4 TRBV29-1 - - CSVRGGTNEKLFF TGCAGCGTTCGCGGTGGTACTAATGAAAAACTGTTTTTT
TRBJ1-2 TRBV19 TRBD1 - CASNLQGGYGYTF TGTGCCAGTAACTTACAGGGGGGCTATGGCTACACCTTC
TRBJ2-1 TRBV5-4 TRBD2 once CASSIPGTNNEQFF TGTGCCAGCAGCATCCCCGGGACTAACAATGAGCAGTTCTTC
TRBJ2-2 TRBV5-1 - - CASSKGQRNTGELFF TGCGCCAGCAGCAAAGGACAGAGGAACACCGGGGAGCTGTTTTTT
TRBJ2-7 TRBV2 - - CASSDRRGLHEQYF TGTGCCAGCAGTGACCGGCGGGGCCTCCACGAGCAGTACTTC
TRBJ2-5 TRBV30 TRBD1 - CAWSRTGRQETQYF TGTGCCTGGAGTCGGACAGGGCGGCAAGAGACCCAGTACTTC
TRBJ1-1 TRBV7-2 - - CASSRGPNTEAFF TGTGCCAGCAGCCGCGGACCGAACACTGAAGCTTTCTTT
TRBJ2-3 TRBV30 - few CAWSFTGGTDTQYF TGTGCCTGGAGTTTCACAGGCGGCACAGATACGCAGTATTTT
TRBJ2-1 TRBV9 TRBD2 - CASSVEAGVLSYNEQFF TGTGCCAGCAGCGTAGAAGCGGGAGTTTTGTCCTACAATGAGCAGTTCTTC
TRBJ2-5 TRBV27 - once CASSLVSTETQYF TGTGCCAGCAGTTTAGTGTCCACCGAGACCCAGTACTTC
TRBJ2-1 TRBV7-9 - - CASSLGANEQFF TGTGCCAGCAGCCTGGGGGCAAATGAGCAGTTCTTC
TRBJ2-1 TRBV6-5 - few CASSYSSHGYNEQFF TGTGCCAGCAGTTACTCGTCTCACGGTTACAATGAGCAGTTCTTC
TRBJ2-3 TRBV19 - - CASSSDSSGTQYF TGTGCCAGTTCTTCGGACAGTTCGGGTACGCAGTATTTT
TRBJ2-7 TRBV6-1 TRBD1 few CASSTGVAYEQYF TGTGCCAGCAGTACAGGGGTAGCCTACGAGCAGTACTTC
TRBJ1-2 TRBV30 - - CAWSLGDYGYTF TGTGCCTGGAGTTTGGGGGACTATGGCTACACCTTC
TRBJ2-1 TRBV4-1 - - CASSQDLAQQRANERFF TGCGCCAGCAGCCAAGATTTAGCACAACAAAGGGCGAATGAGCGGTTCTTC
TRBJ2-7 TRBV29-1 - once CSVDAQSPAGEQYF TGCAGCGTTGATGCCCAGTCCCCTGCTGGTGAGCAGTACTTC
TRBJ2-1 TRBV9 - - CASSVGLSSYNEQFF TGTGCCAGCAGCGTGGGCCTCAGCTCCTACAATGAGCAGTTCTTC
TRBJ2-7 TRBV27 - medium-sized CASSLLPGLSYEQYF TGTGCCAGCAGTTTATTACCAGGTCTATCCTACGAGCAGTACTTC
TRBJ2-1 TRBV9 TRBD1 - CASSGATGQGAGNEQFF TGTGCCAGCAGCGGAGCGACGGGACAGGGGGCAGGTAATGAGCAGTTCTTC
TRBJ2-4 TRBV27 TRBD1 - CASSLRTGGKNIQYF TGTGCCAGCAGTTTAAGGACAGGGGGCAAAAACATTCAGTACTTC
TRBJ1-1 TRBV30 - few CAWSILNTEAFF TGTGCCTGGAGTATCCTGAACACTGAAGCTTTCTTT
TRBJ2-1 TRBV30 - - CAWSGPPKGDNEQFF TGTGCCTGGAGTGGTCCCCCTAAGGGCGACAATGAGCAGTTCTTC
TRBJ2-4 TRBV4-1 TRBD2 - CASSQTSGIRWAKNIQYF TGCGCCAGCAGCCAGACTAGCGGGATCCGGTGGGCCAAAAACATTCAGTACTTC
TRBJ1-5 TRBV5-1 - once CASSLAINQPQHF TGCGCCAGCAGCTTGGCCATAAATCAGCCCCAGCATTTT
TRBJ2-7 TRBV28 TRBD1 - CASSSTGLEGYEQYF TGTGCCAGCAGTTCGACAGGGCTCGAAGGGTACGAGCAGTACTTC
TRBJ2-1 TRBV4-1 - - CASSYIGLDYNEQFF TGCGCCAGCAGCTATATTGGACTGGATTACAATGAGCAGTTCTTC
TRBJ2-7 TRBV10-3 TRBD2 few CAISESLAGENSYEQYF TGTGCCATCAGTGAGTCACTAGCGGGAGAGAATTCCTACGAGCAGTACTTC
TRBJ1-4 TRBV30 - - CAWSVRWGEDEKLFF TGTGCCTGGAGTGTACGGTGGGGGGAAGATGAAAAACTGTTTTTT
TRBJ1-2 TRBV6-5 TRBD1 - CASSYSGQGLNYGYTF TGTGCCAGCAGTTACTCCGGACAGGGTTTAAACTATGGCTACACCTTC
TRBJ2-5 TRBV10-1 TRBD2 - CASSESAGLAGVGETQYF TGCGCCAGCAGTGAGTCTGCCGGACTAGCGGGAGTCGGAGAGACCCAGTACTTC
TRBJ1-1 TRBV27 - - CASSPRGQGMTEAFF TGTGCCAGCAGTCCCCGGGGGCAGGGAATGACTGAAGCTTTCTTT
TRBJ1-5 TRBV30 TRBD1 - CAWSVGQGNQPQHF TGTGCCTGGAGTGTGGGACAGGGGAATCAGCCCCAGCATTTT
TRBJ2-7 TRBV7-3 - - CASSLSPGAYEQYF TGTGCCAGCAGCTTAAGTCCAGGAGCCTACGAGCAGTACTTC
TRBJ2-1 TRBV2 TRBD2 - CASSESERDDCEQFF TGTGCCAGCAGTGAGTCAGAGCGGGACGACTGTGAGCAGTTCTTC
TRBJ1-1 TRBV30 - - CAWSMGIQNTEAFF TGTGCCTGGAGTATGGGCATTCAGAACACTGAAGCTTTCTTT
TRBJ2-7 TRBV5-5 - - CASSFETRFKGEQYF TGTGCCAGCAGCTTTGAGACTAGATTTAAGGGGGAGCAGTACTTC
TRBJ2-7 TRBV6-1 - few CASSDRAGIRTYEQYF TGTGCCAGCAGTGATCGGGCCGGTATACGCACCTACGAGCAGTACTTC
TRBJ2-2 TRBV5-1 - - CASSLEVTGELFF TGCGCCAGCAGCTTGGAGGTCACCGGGGAGCTGTTTTTT
TRBJ2-1 TRBV9 TRBD2 - CASSPKATSGRITTGNEQFF TGTGCCAGCAGCCCGAAAGCCACTAGCGGGAGGATCACTACGGGCAATGAGCAGTTCTTC
TRBJ2-3 TRBV18 - once CASSHRASTDTQYF TGTGCCAGCTCACACAGGGCTAGCACAGATACGCAGTATTTT